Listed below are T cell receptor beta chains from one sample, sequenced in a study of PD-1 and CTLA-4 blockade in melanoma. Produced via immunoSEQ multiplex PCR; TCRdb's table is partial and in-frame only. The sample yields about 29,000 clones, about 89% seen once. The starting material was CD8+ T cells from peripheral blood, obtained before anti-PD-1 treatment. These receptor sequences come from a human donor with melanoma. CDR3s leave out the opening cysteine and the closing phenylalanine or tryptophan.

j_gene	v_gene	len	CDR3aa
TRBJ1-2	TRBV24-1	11	ATSDLQDYGYT
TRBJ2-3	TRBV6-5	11	ASSTHGTDTQY
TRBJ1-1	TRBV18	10	ASSLQEPEAF
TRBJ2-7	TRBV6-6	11	AGGFGTGPPNF
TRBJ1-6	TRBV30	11	AWSEGMGSPLH
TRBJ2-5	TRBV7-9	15	ASSLTTSGLPQETQY
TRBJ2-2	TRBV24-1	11	ATSHRNTGELF
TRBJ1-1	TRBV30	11	AWSGDLNTEAF
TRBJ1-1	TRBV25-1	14	ASSGRTDSMNTEAF
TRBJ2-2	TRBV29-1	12	SVEAGVGTGELF
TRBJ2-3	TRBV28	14	ASSLGTSGPTDTQY
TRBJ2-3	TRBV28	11	ASSDGAADTQY
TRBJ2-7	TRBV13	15	ASSLEGEGSFSYEQY